This TCR beta chain was sequenced in a study of T cells of healthy individuals. This CDR3 spans 14 amino acids. Germline assignment: CDR1 MDHEN and CDR2 SYDVKM. Trimming removed 2 bases from V and 3 bases from J, with 5 bases in between. TCRdb called the 5' RACE reads again in MiXCR, with one record for every CDR3 protein. The sample lists some 85,000 distinct CDR3 sequences; more than 5% were seen once. About this clonotype: A much larger clone lies one base from this, so it may be a read error.

The receptor was derived from a female donor in good health. The chain carries TRBV28 and TRBJ2-6, with no clear D. CDR3 sequence: CASSLGDGANVLTF. The CDR3 bases are TGTGCCAGCAGTTTAGGGGATGGGGCCAACGTCCTGACTTTC.